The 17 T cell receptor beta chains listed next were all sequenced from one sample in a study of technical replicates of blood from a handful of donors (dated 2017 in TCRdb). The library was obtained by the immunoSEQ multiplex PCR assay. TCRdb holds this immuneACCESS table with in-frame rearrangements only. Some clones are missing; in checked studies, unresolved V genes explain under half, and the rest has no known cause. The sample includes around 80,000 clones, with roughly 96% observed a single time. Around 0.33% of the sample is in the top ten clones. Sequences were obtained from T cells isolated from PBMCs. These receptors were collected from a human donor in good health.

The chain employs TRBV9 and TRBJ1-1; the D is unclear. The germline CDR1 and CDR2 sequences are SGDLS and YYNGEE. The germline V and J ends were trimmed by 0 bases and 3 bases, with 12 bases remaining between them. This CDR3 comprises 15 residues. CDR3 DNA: TGTGCCAGCAGCGTAGAGCTCGGGTGGGACACTGAAGCTTTCTTT. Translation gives CASSVELGWDTEAFF.

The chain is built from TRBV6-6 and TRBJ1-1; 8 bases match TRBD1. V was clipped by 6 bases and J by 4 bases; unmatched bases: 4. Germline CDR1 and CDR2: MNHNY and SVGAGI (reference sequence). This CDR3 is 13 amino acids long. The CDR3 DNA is TGTGCCAGCAGAGACAGGGGTTTCACTGAAGCTTTCTTT. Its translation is CASRDRGFTEAFF.

The CDR3 region has the DNA TGTGCCAGCAGCTTAATGGGCAGAACTAACTATGGCTACACCTTC. Translated: CASSLMGRTNYGYTF. This rearrangement joins TRBV7-8 to TRBJ1-2; no clear D gene. V shed 2 bases and J shed 0 bases, with 10 bases lying between them. Per germline, CDR1 SGHVS and CDR2 FQNEAQ. This CDR3 is 15 amino acids long. The variable domain in full, completed from reference TRBV7-8 and TRBJ1-2, reads GAGVSQSPRYKVAKRGQDVALRCDPISGHVSLFWYQQALGQGPEFLTYFQNEAQLDKSGLPSDRFFAERPEGSVSTLKIQRTQQEDSAVYLCASSLMGRTNYGYTFGSGTRLTVV.

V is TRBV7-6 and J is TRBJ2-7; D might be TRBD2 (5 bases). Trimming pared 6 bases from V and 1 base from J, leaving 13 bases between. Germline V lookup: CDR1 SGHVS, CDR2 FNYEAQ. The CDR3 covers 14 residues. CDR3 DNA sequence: TGTGCCAGCAGGAGATTAGGGAGTTCCTACGAGCAGTACTTC. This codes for CASRRLGSSYEQYF.

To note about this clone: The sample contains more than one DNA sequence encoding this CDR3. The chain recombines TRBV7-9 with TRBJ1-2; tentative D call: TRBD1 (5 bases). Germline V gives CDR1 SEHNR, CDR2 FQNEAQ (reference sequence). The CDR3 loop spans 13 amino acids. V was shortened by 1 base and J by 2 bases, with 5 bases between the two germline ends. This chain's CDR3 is CASSLGQNYGYTF. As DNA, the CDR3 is TGTGCCAGCAGCTTAGGACAGAACTATGGCTACACCTTC.

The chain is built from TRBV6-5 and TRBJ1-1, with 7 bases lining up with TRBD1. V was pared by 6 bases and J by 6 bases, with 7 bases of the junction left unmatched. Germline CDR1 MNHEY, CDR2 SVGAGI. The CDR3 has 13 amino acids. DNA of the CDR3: TGTGCCAGCAGCCTCGGACAGGTGGCTGAAGCTTTCTTT. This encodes CASSLGQVAEAFF.

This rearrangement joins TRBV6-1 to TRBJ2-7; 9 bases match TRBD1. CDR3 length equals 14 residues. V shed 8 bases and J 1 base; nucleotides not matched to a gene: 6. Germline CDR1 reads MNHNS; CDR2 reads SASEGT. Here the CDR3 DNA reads TGTGCCAGCTTGAGACAGGGGGGATCCTACGAGCAGTACTTC. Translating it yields CASLRQGGSYEQYF.

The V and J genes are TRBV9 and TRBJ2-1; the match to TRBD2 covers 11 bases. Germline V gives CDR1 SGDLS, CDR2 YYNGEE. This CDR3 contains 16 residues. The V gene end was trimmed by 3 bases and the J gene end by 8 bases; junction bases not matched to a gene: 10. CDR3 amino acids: CASSGSGRASVDEQFF. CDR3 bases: TGTGCCAGCAGCGGTAGCGGGAGGGCCAGTGTGGATGAGCAGTTCTTC.

The chain's CDR3 is CASTLRDYLYNEQFF. CDR3 nucleotides: TGTGCCAGCACACTACGGGACTACTTATACAATGAGCAGTTCTTC. The rearrangement uses TRBV13 and TRBJ2-1; 7 bases map to TRBD2. Germline CDR1 is PRHDT and CDR2 is FYEKMQ (reference sequence). The CDR3 length is 15 residues. V lost 7 bases to trimming and J lost 4 bases; unmatched junction nucleotides: 10.

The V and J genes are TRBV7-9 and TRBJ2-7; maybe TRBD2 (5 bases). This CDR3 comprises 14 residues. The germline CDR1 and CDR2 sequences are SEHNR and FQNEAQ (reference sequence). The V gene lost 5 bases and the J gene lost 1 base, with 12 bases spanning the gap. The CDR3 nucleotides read TGTGCCAGCAGCGCCCCCCGGGATTCCTACGAGCAGTACTTC. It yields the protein CASSAPRDSYEQYF. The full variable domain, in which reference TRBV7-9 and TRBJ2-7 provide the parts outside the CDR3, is DTGVSQNPRHKITKRGQNVTFRCDPISEHNRLYWYRQTLGQGPEFLTYFQNEAQLEKSRLLSDRFSAERPKGSFSTLEIQRTEQGDSAMYLCASSAPRDSYEQYFGPGTRLTVT.

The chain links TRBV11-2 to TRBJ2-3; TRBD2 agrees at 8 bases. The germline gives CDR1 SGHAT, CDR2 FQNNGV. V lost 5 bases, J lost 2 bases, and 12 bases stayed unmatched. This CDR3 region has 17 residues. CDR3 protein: CASSRGGALVATDTQYF. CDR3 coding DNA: TGTGCCAGCAGCCGGGGGGGGGCCTTGGTGGCCACAGATACGCAGTATTTT.

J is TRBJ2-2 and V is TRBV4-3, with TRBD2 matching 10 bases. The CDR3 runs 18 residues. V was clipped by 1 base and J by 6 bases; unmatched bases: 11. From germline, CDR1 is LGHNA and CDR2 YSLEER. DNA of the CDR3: TGCGCCAGCAGCCAAGGGCAAGGAGCGGGAGGGCCTCCCGGGGAGCTGTTTTTT. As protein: CASSQGQGAGGPPGELFF.

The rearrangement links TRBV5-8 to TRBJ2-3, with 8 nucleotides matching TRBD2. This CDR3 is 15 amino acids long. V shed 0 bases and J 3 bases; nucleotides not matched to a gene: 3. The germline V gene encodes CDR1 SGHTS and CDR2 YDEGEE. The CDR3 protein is CASSLGSGNTDTQYF. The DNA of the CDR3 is TGTGCCAGCAGCTTGGGTAGCGGGAATACAGATACGCAGTATTTT.

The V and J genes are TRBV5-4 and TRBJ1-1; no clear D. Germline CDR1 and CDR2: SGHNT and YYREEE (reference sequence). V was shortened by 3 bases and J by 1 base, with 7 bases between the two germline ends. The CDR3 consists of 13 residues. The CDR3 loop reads CASSSTPNTEAFF. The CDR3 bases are TGTGCCAGCAGCTCGACACCGAACACTGAAGCTTTCTTT.

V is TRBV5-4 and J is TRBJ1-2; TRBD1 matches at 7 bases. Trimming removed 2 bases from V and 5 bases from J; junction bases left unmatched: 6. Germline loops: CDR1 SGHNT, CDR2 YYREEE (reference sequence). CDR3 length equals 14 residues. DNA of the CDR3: TGTGCCAGCAGCTTATTTGGGACAGATTATGGCTACACCTTC. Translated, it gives CASSLFGTDYGYTF.

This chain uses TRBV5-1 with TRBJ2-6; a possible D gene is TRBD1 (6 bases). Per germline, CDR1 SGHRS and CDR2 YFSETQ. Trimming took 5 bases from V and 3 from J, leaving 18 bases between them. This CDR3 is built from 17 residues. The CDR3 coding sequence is TGCGCCAGCAGGGACAGTACCGGGTATTATGGGGCCAACGTCCTGACTTTC. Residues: CASRDSTGYYGANVLTF.

This CDR3 is CASSLGLAGYEQFF. DNA of the CDR3: TGCGCCAGCAGCTTAGGACTAGCTGGCTATGAGCAGTTCTTC. The gene calls are TRBV5-1 and TRBJ2-1, with 8 nucleotides matching TRBD2. Germline V CDR1 and CDR2: SGHRS, YFSETQ. The ends lost 2 bases at V and 8 bases at J; junction bases unmatched: 6. This CDR3 spans 14 amino acids.